A selection of T cell receptor beta chains follows, all from one sample in a study of blood T cell repertoires in COVID-19. Data came from immunoSEQ multiplex PCR; TCRdb stores just in-frame clones and leaves some out. Of about 200,000 clones in the sample, roughly 83% are singletons; the top ten hold 5% to 7%. Sequencing used PBMCs or T cells enriched from blood (not recorded which). The source of these receptors is a man aged 40-55 years with acute COVID-19. CDR3s include the opening cysteine and the closing phenylalanine or tryptophan. Each record gives: D gene, clone size, J gene, V gene, CDR3 DNA, CDR3 protein. A D gene is named only where the DNA matches it firmly. A clone size is listed for some rows: how often the clone was seen (once, few, many), or a class if it is expanded.

>TRBD1|-|TRBJ2-7|TRBV7-8
TGTGCCAGCAGCTATTGGGACAGGGACTACGAGCAGTACTTC
CASSYWDRDYEQYF
>-|-|TRBJ2-1|TRBV7-2
TGTGCCAGCACCTCGGGTGGCATCGGCCTGGGCAATGAGCAGTTCTTC
CASTSGGIGLGNEQFF
>TRBD1|-|TRBJ2-7|TRBV28
TGTGCCAGCAGGCCCCGGGACAGGGGTATCCACGAGCAGTACTTC
CASRPRDRGIHEQYF
>TRBD2|few|TRBJ2-5|TRBV7-9
TGTGCCAGCAGCCCCGGACTAGCGGGAAGGTCGGAGACCCAGTACTTC
CASSPGLAGRSETQYF
>TRBD2|-|TRBJ2-3|TRBV4-3
TGCGCCAGCAGCCAAGCGACTAGCTCGGAGTCGGGAGATACGCAGTATTTT
CASSQATSSESGDTQYF
>-|-|TRBJ2-5|TRBV11-2
TGTGCCAGCAGCTTTGGTAGCCGAGAGACCCAGTACTTC
CASSFGSRETQYF
>TRBD2|-|TRBJ2-1|TRBV6-5
TGTGCCAGCGGGAGAATAGCGGGAGGTAACGATGAGCAGTTCTTC
CASGRIAGGNDEQFF
>-|-|TRBJ2-6|TRBV3-1/TRBV3-2
TGTGCCAGCAGCCACCAGGGCTCTGGGGCCAACGTCCTGACTTTC
CASSHQGSGANVLTF
>TRBD2|-|TRBJ2-7|TRBV24-1
TGTGCCACCAGGGGGGAGGGGCGGATTTCCTACGAGCAGTACTTC
CATRGEGRISYEQYF
>TRBD1|-|TRBJ2-1|TRBV7-9
TGTGCCAGCAGCTTAGATGGGACAGCCCATAGTCATCACAATGAGCAGTTCTTC
CASSLDGTAHSHHNEQFF
>-|-|TRBJ2-3|TRBV7-8
TGTGCCAGCAGCTTAGGGCTGCTTGAGGGCACAGATACGCAGTATTTT
CASSLGLLEGTDTQYF
>-|-|TRBJ1-2|TRBV19
TGTGCCAGTAGTAAAGGACAGTATGGCTACACCTTC
CASSKGQYGYTF
>TRBD1|-|TRBJ1-5|TRBV28
TGTGCCAGCAGTTTATCCACAGGGGGCAGAGGGGAGCCCCAGCATTTT
CASSLSTGGRGEPQHF
>-|-|TRBJ2-6|TRBV7-9
TGTGCCAGCAGCCGGAGACGTAGTATTGCTGGGGCCAACGTCCTGACTTTC
CASSRRRSIAGANVLTF
>-|-|TRBJ2-2|TRBV6-5
TGTGCCACCCTAGACAGGTGGTCCGACACCGGGGAGCTGTTTTTT
CATLDRWSDTGELFF
>TRBD2|-|TRBJ2-1|TRBV6-2/TRBV6-3
TGTGCCAGCAGTTCGGCGGGAGCGGGGCAGTTCTTC
CASSSAGAGQFF
>TRBD1|-|TRBJ2-1|TRBV11-3
TGTGCCAGCAGCTTTTCCCCGGGACAGACGGACAATGAGCAGTTCTTC
CASSFSPGQTDNEQFF
>-|-|TRBJ1-1|TRBV28
TGTGCCAGCAGTTTACCACTGCAGAACACTGAAGCTTTCTTT
CASSLPLQNTEAFF
>TRBD2|-|TRBJ2-1|TRBV5-5
TGTGCCAGCAGCTTGGGACTAGCGGGAGTTTGGAATGAGCAGTTCTTC
CASSLGLAGVWNEQFF
>-|-|TRBJ2-3|TRBV9
TGTGCCAGCAGCGTATCTAGAAGGGACTCAGATACGCAGTATTTT
CASSVSRRDSDTQYF
>-|-|TRBJ1-2|TRBV7-9
TGTGCCAGCAGCCCGGGGGAACGTGGCTACACCTTC
CASSPGERGYTF
>-|-|TRBJ2-2|TRBV28
TGTGCCAGCACCTACCCGACCCGCGGGGTCGGGGAGCTGTTTTTT
CASTYPTRGVGELFF
>TRBD1|-|TRBJ1-5|TRBV24-1
TGTGCCACCAGTGATGGGACAGGGGCTAGCAATCAGCCCCAGCATTTT
CATSDGTGASNQPQHF
>TRBD1|-|TRBJ2-3|TRBV13
TGTGCCAGCAGCCGATGGATGGGACAGGGGGCTTCAGATACGCAGTATTTT
CASSRWMGQGASDTQYF
>-|-|TRBJ2-3|TRBV24-1
TGTGCCACCAGTGACCCTCGCCCCGGCGGCCACGAGTACGATACGCAGTATTTT
CATSDPRPGGHEYDTQYF
>TRBD2|-|TRBJ2-3|TRBV2
TGTGCCAGCAGTAGCACTAGCGGGAGCACAGATACGCAGTATTTT
CASSSTSGSTDTQYF
>-|-|TRBJ1-1|TRBV5-1
TGCGCCAGCACAGAAGTGACAGACATGAACACTGAAGCTTTCTTT
CASTEVTDMNTEAFF
>-|-|TRBJ2-7|TRBV5-1
TGCGCCAGCACCTCCCGGGACTCCGCTAGGGGCGAGCAGTACTTC
CASTSRDSARGEQYF
>TRBD2|-|TRBJ2-1|TRBV5-1
TGCGCCAGCAGCGTCGGGACTAGCGGGAGTAATGAGCAGTTCTTC
CASSVGTSGSNEQFF
>-|-|TRBJ2-5|TRBV5-1
TGCGCCAGCAGCTTGGCCGTTACAGTCCAAGAGACCCAGTACTTC
CASSLAVTVQETQYF
>-|-|TRBJ2-7|TRBV19
TGTGCCAGTAGTATTTCGGGCTACGAGCAGTACTTC
CASSISGYEQYF
>TRBD2|-|TRBJ2-1|TRBV28
TGTGCCAGCAGTTTCGTGGGAGGGTTTGAATCCTACAATGAGCAGTTCTTC
CASSFVGGFESYNEQFF
>TRBD2|-|TRBJ2-3|TRBV6-2/TRBV6-3
TGTGCCAGCAGTTACCTGGGGGGAGGGCAATGGACAGATACGCAGTATTTT
CASSYLGGGQWTDTQYF
>TRBD2|few|TRBJ2-1|TRBV7-3
TGTGCCAGCAGCTCCCACTGGGGACTAGCCTACAATGAGCAGTTCTTC
CASSSHWGLAYNEQFF
>TRBD1|-|TRBJ2-5|TRBV6-2/TRBV6-3
TGTGCCAGCAGCCGACGGGACAGGGAAGATAAAGAGACCCAGTACTTC
CASSRRDREDKETQYF
>-|-|TRBJ1-3|TRBV11-2
TGTGCCAGCAGCAGGGGGAGCTCTGGAAACACCATATATTTT
CASSRGSSGNTIYF
>TRBD2|-|TRBJ2-2|TRBV7-7
TGTGCTAGCAGCTCTAGCGGGAGCAGGATGACCGGGGAGCTGTTTTTT
CASSSSGSRMTGELFF
>-|-|TRBJ2-1|TRBV28
TGTGCCAGCACTCCTAGGGGCAATGAGCAGTTCTTC
CASTPRGNEQFF
>TRBD2|-|TRBJ2-1|TRBV7-2
TGTGCCAGCAGCTTAAGTAGCGGGGGTTACAATGAGCAGTTCTTC
CASSLSSGGYNEQFF
>TRBD2|-|TRBJ2-5|TRBV5-4
TGTGCCAGCAGCTCCTGGGCGGGAGGTTCGTTAGAGACCCAGTACTTC
CASSSWAGGSLETQYF
>-|-|TRBJ2-2|TRBV11-2
TGTGCCAGCAGTTCAAGAGGACAGCTGAACACCGGGGAGCTGTTTTTT
CASSSRGQLNTGELFF
>TRBD1|-|TRBJ1-1|TRBV28
TGTGCCAGCAGCCCAGACGGCAGGGGGGACACTGAAGCTTTCTTT
CASSPDGRGDTEAFF
>-|-|TRBJ2-7|TRBV30
TGTGCCTGGAGTGTACCCGGGGTATCGGGGGAGCAGTACTTC
CAWSVPGVSGEQYF
>TRBD1|-|TRBJ2-5|TRBV27
TGTGCCAGCAGTCAGACCCCGGACAGGGCGAGAGGGAGGGAGACCCAGTACTTC
CASSQTPDRARGRETQYF
>-|-|TRBJ2-1|TRBV5-1
TGCGCCAGCAGCACGGAACAGGGAGCCTCCTACAATGAGCAGTTCTTC
CASSTEQGASYNEQFF